Below are 8 T cell receptor beta chains sequenced from a single sample in a study of blood T cell repertoires in COVID-19. Only in-frame clones appear in the TCRdb table, and some are missing; sequencing was by immunoSEQ multiplex PCR. In the table there are about 220,000 clones, roughly four fifths of which are singletons. Sample: peripheral blood. The source of these receptors is a woman aged 70 to 79 with COVID-19, enrolled during active disease.

The gene calls are TRBV3-1 (or the pseudogene TRBV3-2) and TRBJ1-4; D remains ambiguous. V was cut by 2 bases and J by 3 bases, with 13 bases left in between. Germline CDR1 reads LGHDT; CDR2 reads YNNKEL (reference sequence). This CDR3 is 16 amino acids long. CDR3 nucleotides: TGTGCCAGCAGCCAAACTACTTCCGGGGCTAATGAAAAACTGTTTTTT. Encoded protein: CASSQTTSGANEKLFF.

CDR3 sequence: CASRSGQDLYNEQFF. CDR3 nucleotides: TGTGCCAGCAGATCGGGACAGGACCTTTACAATGAGCAGTTCTTC. The V gene is TRBV3-1 (or the pseudogene TRBV3-2), the J gene TRBJ2-1, with 8 bases aligning to TRBD1. Germline CDR1 is LGHDT and CDR2 is YNNKEL (reference sequence). CDR3 length: 15 amino acids. The J segment lost 4 bases and the V segment lost 6 bases, leaving 8 bases of the junction unmatched.

On this clone: Other nucleotide sequences in the sample specify the same CDR3. This chain links TRBV19 with TRBJ2-2; TRBD1 might be the D (5 bases). The CDR3 has 14 residues. Germline lookup yields CDR1 LNHDA and CDR2 SQIVND (reference sequence). The V and J ends lost 3 bases and 2 bases respectively, with 7 bases between them. CDR3 DNA: TGTGCCAGTAGTATTACAGGCAACACCGGGGAGCTGTTTTTT. This codes for CASSITGNTGELFF.

There are a few counts of this clone. The chain has TRBV7-2 and TRBJ2-7, with 12 positions matching TRBD2. Germline V gene lookup returns CDR1 SGHTA and CDR2 FQGNSA. The CDR3 is 15 amino acids. Losses at the gene ends were 3 bases for V and 3 bases for J; bases not matched to a gene: 3. This CDR3 reads CASSFMTSGSYEQYF. The CDR3 region has the DNA TGTGCCAGCAGCTTTATGACTAGCGGGAGCTACGAGCAGTACTTC.

The V gene is TRBV30, the J gene TRBJ2-1; 15 bases line up with TRBD2. Germline lookup yields CDR1 GTSNPN and CDR2 SVGIG (reference sequence). This CDR3 region has 20 residues. Trimming cost V 1 base and J 9 bases; bases outside gene matches: 19. This CDR3 reads CAWSATRGLAGGPLGGEQFF. The CDR3 DNA is TGTGCCTGGAGTGCTACCAGAGGACTAGCGGGAGGGCCTCTGGGGGGTGAGCAGTTCTTC.

The chain is built from TRBV5-6 and TRBJ2-1; no reliable D call. V was shortened by 2 bases and J by 0 bases, with 12 bases between the two germline ends. The CDR3 spans 16 residues. Germline V gene lookup returns CDR1 SGHDT and CDR2 YYEEEE. CDR3 amino acids: CASSLGSPRSYNEQFF. In nucleotides, the CDR3 is TGTGCCAGCAGCTTAGGTAGCCCACGCTCCTACAATGAGCAGTTCTTC.

This chain connects TRBV7-9 to TRBJ1-2, with TRBD1 as a possible D gene (5 bases). V was trimmed by 2 bases and J by 4 bases, leaving 11 bases between them. Germline values: CDR1 SEHNR, CDR2 FQNEAQ (reference sequence). The CDR3 extends over 14 amino acids. The CDR3 sequence is CASSLNRLIYGYTF. CDR3 coding DNA: TGTGCCAGCAGCTTAAACAGGCTAATCTATGGCTACACCTTC.

The CDR3 loop is CASSSRTSGNTGELFF. The CDR3 region has the DNA TGTGCCAGCAGCTCCCGGACTAGCGGGAACACCGGGGAGCTGTTTTTT. The chain has TRBV11-3 and TRBJ2-2; 10 bases map to TRBD2. The V gene's germline CDR1 is SGHNT and CDR2 YENEEA. The CDR3 is 16 amino acids. The J segment lost 1 base and the V segment lost 4 bases, leaving 3 bases of the junction unmatched.